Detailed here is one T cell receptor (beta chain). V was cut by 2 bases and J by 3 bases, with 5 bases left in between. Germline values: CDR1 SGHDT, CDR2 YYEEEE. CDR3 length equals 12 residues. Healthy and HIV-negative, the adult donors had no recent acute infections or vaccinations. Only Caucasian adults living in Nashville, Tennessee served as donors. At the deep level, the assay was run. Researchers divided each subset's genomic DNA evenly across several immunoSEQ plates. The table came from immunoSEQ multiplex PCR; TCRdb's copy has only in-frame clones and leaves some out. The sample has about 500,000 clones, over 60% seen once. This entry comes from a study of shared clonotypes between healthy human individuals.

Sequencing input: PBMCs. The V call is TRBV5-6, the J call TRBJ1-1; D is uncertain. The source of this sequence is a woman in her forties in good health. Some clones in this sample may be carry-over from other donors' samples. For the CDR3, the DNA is TGTGCCAGCAGCTTTGCAGACACTGAAGCTTTCTTT. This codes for CASSFADTEAFF. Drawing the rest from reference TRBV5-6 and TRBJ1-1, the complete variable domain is DAGVTQSPTHLIKTRGQQVTLRCSPKSGHDTVSWYQQALGQGPQFIFQYYEEEERQRGNFPDRFSGHQFPNYSSELNVNALLLGDSALYLCASSFADTEAFFGQGTRLTVV.